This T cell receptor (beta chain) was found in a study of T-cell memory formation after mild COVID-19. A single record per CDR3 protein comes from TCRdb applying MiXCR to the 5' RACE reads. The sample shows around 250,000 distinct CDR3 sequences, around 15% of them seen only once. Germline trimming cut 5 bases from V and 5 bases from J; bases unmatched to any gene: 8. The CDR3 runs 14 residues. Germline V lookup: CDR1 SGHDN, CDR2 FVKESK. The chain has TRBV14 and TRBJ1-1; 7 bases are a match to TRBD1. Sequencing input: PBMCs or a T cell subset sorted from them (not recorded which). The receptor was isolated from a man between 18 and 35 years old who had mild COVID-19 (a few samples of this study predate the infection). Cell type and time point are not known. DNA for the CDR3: TGTGCCAGCAGCAAGACAGGGTGGACGACTGAAGCTTTCTTT. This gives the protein CASSKTGWTTEAFF.